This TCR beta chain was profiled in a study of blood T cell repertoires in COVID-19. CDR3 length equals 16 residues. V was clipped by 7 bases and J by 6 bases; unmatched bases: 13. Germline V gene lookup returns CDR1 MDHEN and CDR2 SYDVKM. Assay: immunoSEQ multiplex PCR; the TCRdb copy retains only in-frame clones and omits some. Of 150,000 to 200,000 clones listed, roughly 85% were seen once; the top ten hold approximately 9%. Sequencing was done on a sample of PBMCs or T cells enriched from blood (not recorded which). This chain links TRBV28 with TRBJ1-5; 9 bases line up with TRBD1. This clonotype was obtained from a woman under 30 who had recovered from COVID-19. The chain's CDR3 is CASTPGGQGIGQPQHF. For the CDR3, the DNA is TGTGCCAGCACCCCTGGGGGACAGGGTATTGGTCAGCCCCAGCATTTT.